What follows are 18 T cell receptor beta chains derived from one specimen sequenced in a study of T cell changes during pregnancy in multiple sclerosis. The data were produced by immunoSEQ multiplex PCR, yet TCRdb's version contains in-frame clones alone and is incomplete. Here the sample spans approximately 94,000 clones, about nine tenths being singletons. The sequencing here drew on peripheral blood, taken after pregnancy. The receptors here all came from a female donor with multiple sclerosis, enrolled in a pregnancy study.

The rearrangement links TRBV5-6 to TRBJ2-2; no clear D. The CDR3 has 14 residues. Trimming took 1 base from V and 6 from J, leaving 10 bases between them. Germline V CDR1 and CDR2: SGHDT, YYEEEE. CDR3 sequence (DNA): TGTGCCAGCAGCTTGTTTTCTTCGTCCGGGGAGCTGTTTTTT. This encodes CASSLFSSSGELFF. Full variable domain (rest looked up from reference TRBV5-6 and TRBJ2-2): DAGVTQSPTHLIKTRGQQVTLRCSPKSGHDTVSWYQQALGQGPQFIFQYYEEEERQRGNFPDRFSGHQFPNYSSELNVNALLLGDSALYLCASSLFSSSGELFFGEGSRLTVL.

This clone was found once. The chain couples TRBV7-2 to TRBJ2-7, with 7 nucleotides matching TRBD2. CDR1 is SGHTA and CDR2 is FQGNSA in the germline V gene. V was clipped by 1 base and J by 4 bases; unmatched bases: 7. CDR3 length equals 15 residues. CDR3 protein: CASSLVPTLAYEQYF. The CDR3 nucleotides are TGTGCCAGCAGCTTAGTGCCCACACTAGCGTACGAGCAGTACTTC. The entire variable domain, with the rest obtained from reference TRBV7-2 and TRBJ2-7, is as follows: GAGVSQSPSNKVTEKGKDVELRCDPISGHTALYWYRQSLGQGLEFLIYFQGNSAPDKSGLPSDRFSAERTGGSVSTLTIQRTQQEDSAVYLCASSLVPTLAYEQYFGPGTRLTVT.

The rearrangement links TRBV5-5 to TRBJ2-7; tentative D call: TRBD1 (6 bases). The germline CDR1 and CDR2 sequences are SGHKS and YYEKEE (reference sequence). The CDR3 spans 16 residues. Trimming took off 0 bases at V and 4 bases at J, with 17 bases between the two ends. In nucleotides, the CDR3 is TGTGCCAGCAGCTTGGGACTCAGGGGTGATCTATACGAGCAGTACTTC. Its protein product is CASSLGLRGDLYEQYF.

This rearrangement joins TRBV2 to TRBJ1-2, with 7 bases that match TRBD1. This CDR3 contains 14 residues. Germline V gene data show CDR1 as SNHLY and CDR2 as FYNNEI. V gave up 6 bases and J gave up 5 bases; unmatched junction bases: 9. The CDR3 DNA sequence: TGTGCCAGCAGGGCGACCGGGACAGCATATGGCTACACCTTC. It yields the protein CASRATGTAYGYTF.

V gene TRBV5-6 combines with J gene TRBJ2-7; the match to TRBD2 covers 9 bases. Per the germline V gene, CDR1 is SGHDT and CDR2 is YYEEEE. Trimming removed 5 bases from V and 4 bases from J; junction bases left unmatched: 7. This CDR3 region has 14 residues. CDR3 DNA sequence: TGTGCCAGCAGTTTTAGCGGGAGTCGGTACGAGCAGTACTTC. Translated, it gives CASSFSGSRYEQYF. Drawing the rest from reference TRBV5-6 and TRBJ2-7, the complete variable domain is DAGVTQSPTHLIKTRGQQVTLRCSPKSGHDTVSWYQQALGQGPQFIFQYYEEEERQRGNFPDRFSGHQFPNYSSELNVNALLLGDSALYLCASSFSGSRYEQYFGPGTRLTVT.

The J gene is TRBJ2-5, the V gene TRBV6-5, with TRBD2 matching over 13 bases. Germline loops: CDR1 MNHEY, CDR2 SVGAGI. CDR3 length: 14 amino acids. After removal of 7 bases from V and 3 bases from J, the junction contained 2 bases not matched to a gene. The CDR3 DNA reads as TGTGCCAGCAAAGGACTAGCGGGGGAAGAGACCCAGTACTTC. Translating it yields CASKGLAGEETQYF.

V usage is TRBV7-2 and J usage is TRBJ2-2; 8 bases align to TRBD1. V dropped 3 bases and J dropped 3; count of bases not matched to a gene: 6. Germline V CDR1 and CDR2: SGHTA, FQGNSA. This CDR3 is 16 amino acids long. The DNA of the CDR3 is TGTGCCAGCAGCTTGACAGGGGTTATTTACACCGGGGAGCTGTTTTTT. This translates into CASSLTGVIYTGELFF.

The rearrangement links TRBV27 to TRBJ2-7; no reliable D call. V was pared by 2 bases and J by 0 bases, with 8 bases between. This CDR3 comprises 14 residues. Germline loops: CDR1 MNHEY, CDR2 SMNVEV (reference sequence). As DNA, the CDR3 is TGTGCCAGCAGTTTAATCGGTCCCTCCTACGAGCAGTACTTC. Translation gives CASSLIGPSYEQYF.

This clone was observed a handful of times. The chain uses TRBV29-1 and TRBJ1-1; a possible D gene is TRBD1 (6 bases). Trimming took 3 bases from V and 0 from J, leaving 11 bases between them. The CDR3 has 14 residues. The germline V gene encodes CDR1 SQVTM and CDR2 ANQGSEA. This CDR3 is CSVDPRTVNTEAFF. The DNA of the CDR3 is TGCAGCGTTGATCCTAGGACAGTGAACACTGAAGCTTTCTTT. The full variable domain, completed using reference TRBV29-1 and TRBJ1-1, is SAVISQKPSRDICQRGTSLTIQCQVDSQVTMMFWYRQQPGQSLTLIATANQGSEATYESGFVIDKFPISRPNLTFSTLTVSNMSPEDSSIYLCSVDPRTVNTEAFFGQGTRLTVV.

V gene TRBV7-9 combines with J gene TRBJ2-1; 15 bases are shared with TRBD2. The CDR3 sequence is 19 residues long. In germline, CDR1 is SEHNR, CDR2 FQNEAQ (reference sequence). Unmatched junction bases numbered 11, after V lost 6 bases and J lost 2 bases. CDR3 sequence: CASSWTSGRASGPYNEQFF. CDR3 nucleotides: TGTGCCAGCAGTTGGACTAGCGGGAGGGCCTCGGGCCCCTACAATGAGCAGTTCTTC.

This chain links TRBV9 with TRBJ1-3; unclear D gene. In germline, CDR1 is SGDLS, CDR2 YYNGEE. Trimming took off 2 bases at V and 0 bases at J, with 21 bases between the two ends. This CDR3 contains 19 residues. The CDR3 region has the DNA TGTGCCAGCAGCGTTAACGACGAGTATGGCGGAATCTCTGGAAACACCATATATTTT. Residues: CASSVNDEYGGISGNTIYF.

The chain couples TRBV6-5 to TRBJ2-3; TRBD2 matches at 8 bases. The trim removed 4 bases at V and 2 bases at J, leaving 5 bases unmatched. This CDR3 comprises 15 residues. Germline CDR1 MNHEY, CDR2 SVGAGI. DNA for the CDR3: TGTGCCAGCAGTTCCCTAGCGGGCCCCACAGATACGCAGTATTTT. It codes for CASSSLAGPTDTQYF.

The rearrangement links TRBV30 to TRBJ1-1, with a weak D call TRBD1 (5 bases). This CDR3 region has 13 residues. Germline loops: CDR1 GTSNPN, CDR2 SVGIG (reference sequence). V was cut by 1 base and J by 1 base, with 7 bases left in between. CDR3 in amino acids: CAWSGQRNTEAFF. The CDR3 nucleotides read TGTGCCTGGAGTGGACAGCGGAACACTGAAGCTTTCTTT.

V usage is TRBV5-6 and J usage is TRBJ1-2; TRBD1 agrees at 7 bases. CDR1 and CDR2 from the germline V gene are SGHDT and YYEEEE. Germline trimming cut 1 base from V and 8 bases from J; bases unmatched to any gene: 5. The CDR3 is 13 residues long. Here the CDR3 DNA reads TGTGCCAGCAGCTTGAGAACAGGGGACGGCTACACCTTC. This encodes CASSLRTGDGYTF.

The V call is TRBV27, the J call TRBJ1-5; 8 bases fit TRBD1. Germline V gene data show CDR1 as MNHEY and CDR2 as SMNVEV (reference sequence). With 7 bases clipped from V and 6 bases from J, the junction kept 11 bases outside the gene matches. CDR3 length equals 15 residues. CDR3 DNA: TGTGCCAGCACCCCCCGGACAGGGTTGGGTCAGCCCCAGCATTTT. This codes for CASTPRTGLGQPQHF.

In nucleotides, the CDR3 is TGTGCCAGCAGCAGAGCGACAGGCACCTCCTATAATTCACCCCTCCACTTT. Translated: CASSRATGTSYNSPLHF. This rearrangement joins TRBV7-9 to TRBJ1-6; weak D call: TRBD1 (6 bases). The germline V gene has CDR1 SEHNR and CDR2 FQNEAQ (reference sequence). Deletions cut 5 bases from V and 0 bases from J, with 14 bases between. The CDR3 covers 17 residues.

This chain connects TRBV5-5 to TRBJ1-1; TRBD1 aligns across 8 bases. Germline loops: CDR1 SGHKS, CDR2 YYEKEE (reference sequence). With V trimmed by 0 bases and J by 6 bases, 4 bases remained unmatched. CDR3 length: 14 residues. As DNA, the CDR3 is TGTGCCAGCAGCTTGGACAGGGGGAGGGCTGAAGCTTTCTTT. It encodes CASSLDRGRAEAFF. Looking up the rest from reference TRBV5-5 and TRBJ1-1 gives the full variable domain: DAGVTQSPTHLIKTRGQQVTLRCSPISGHKSVSWYQQVLGQGPQFIFQYYEKEERGRGNFPDRFSARQFPNYSSELNVNALLLGDSALYLCASSLDRGRAEAFFGQGTRLTVV.

The CDR3 reads CASSLRSDFPTGELFF. In DNA, the CDR3 is TGTGCCAGCAGCTTAAGGAGTGACTTCCCCACCGGGGAGCTGTTTTTT. The rearrangement uses TRBV7-3 and TRBJ2-2; D is undetermined. Trimming took off 1 base at V and 4 bases at J, with 13 bases between the two ends. The V gene's germline CDR1 is SGHTA and CDR2 FQGTGA. This CDR3 has 16 amino acids.